One T cell receptor beta chain is described in this entry. Per the original methods: Amplification of reference gene primers provided the estimated nucleated cell counts. Repertoires were generated with immunoSEQ multiplex PCR, while TCRdb's copy carries only in-frame clones and drops some. That table supplies the V and J calls and clone size; D and trimming were determined from the DNA. The data show 200,000 to 300,000 clones, around 85% seen once. This entry is derived from a study of blood T cell repertoires in COVID-19. Study-wide context: COVID-19 samples, acute and convalescent, were from the United States, Italy and Spain. Nucleic acid was either cDNA or gDNA, and it came from T cells, B-cell-depleted T cells, or PBMCs.

Germline CDR1 reads LGHDT; CDR2 reads YNNKEL (reference sequence). The CDR3 is 14 amino acids. Trimming removed 1 base from V and 3 bases from J, with 7 bases in between. The sequenced material came from peripheral blood. The receptor was isolated from a woman at least 80 years old with acute or convalescent COVID-19. This sequence joins TRBV3-1 (or the pseudogene TRBV3-2) and TRBJ1-5; tentative D call: TRBD1 (5 bases). CDR3 sequence reads: CASSQAGNNQPQHF. The CDR3 DNA is TGTGCCAGCAGCCAAGCAGGGAACAATCAGCCCCAGCATTTT.